These 21 T cell receptor beta chains were all obtained from the same sample, sequenced in a study of blood T cell repertoires in COVID-19. TCRdb keeps only in-frame clones here, not all; method: immunoSEQ multiplex PCR. The table records 100,000 to 150,000 clones, around 70% of them present only once. The sequenced material came from peripheral blood. The receptors stem from a man aged 80 or over with COVID-19, enrolled during active disease.

This clone is classed as large. CDR3: CASSLSLSGGSYEQYF. CDR3 in DNA: TGTGCCAGCAGCTTAAGTCTGAGCGGGGGGTCCTACGAGCAGTACTTC. This chain connects TRBV7-2 to TRBJ2-7, with 9 bases matching TRBD2. CDR3 length equals 16 residues. Germline-derived CDR1 and CDR2 are SGHTA and FQGNSA. The J segment lost 1 base and the V segment lost 2 bases, leaving 6 bases of the junction unmatched. Variable domain in full (rest from reference TRBV7-2 and TRBJ2-7): GAGVSQSPSNKVTEKGKDVELRCDPISGHTALYWYRQSLGQGLEFLIYFQGNSAPDKSGLPSDRFSAERTGGSVSTLTIQRTQQEDSAVYLCASSLSLSGGSYEQYFGPGTRLTVT.

The gene calls are TRBV6-1 and TRBJ2-7, with 7 bases fitting TRBD1. This CDR3 comprises 14 residues. The V gene's germline CDR1 is MNHNS and CDR2 SASEGT. Trimming removed 0 bases from V and 13 bases from J; junction bases left unmatched: 12. The CDR3 loop is CASSEAVDRAPRYF. The CDR3 DNA reads TGTGCCAGCAGTGAAGCGGTTGACAGGGCTCCTCGTTACTTC.

The chain employs TRBV2 and TRBJ2-7; TRBD2 is a possible D gene (6 bases). The V end lost 3 bases, the J end lost 4 bases, and 13 bases lay between the germline ends. The CDR3 is 14 amino acids. Germline V CDR1 and CDR2: SNHLY, FYNNEI. The CDR3 is CASSDRGRNYEQYF. The CDR3 nucleotides read TGTGCCAGCAGTGATCGTGGGAGGAATTACGAGCAGTACTTC.

The rearrangement links TRBV14 to TRBJ2-7, with a tentative D call TRBD1 (5 bases). Germline CDR1 is SGHDN and CDR2 is FVKESK. V lost 2 bases and J lost 5, with 16 bases in between. The CDR3 is 15 residues long. Here the CDR3 reads CASSQFPDSWHEQYF. The CDR3 DNA is TGTGCCAGCAGCCAATTCCCTGACAGCTGGCACGAGCAGTACTTC.

The sample holds a few counts of this clone. This chain links TRBV5-4 with TRBJ2-1, with TRBD2 identical over 14 bases. The CDR3 runs to 15 residues. Per the germline V gene, CDR1 is SGHNT and CDR2 is YYREEE (reference sequence). Trimming took 2 bases from V and 8 from J; bases not matched to a gene: 3. The CDR3, as DNA: TGTGCCAGCAGCTTCGGGACTAGCGGGAGTGATGAGCAGTTCTTC. Translation gives CASSFGTSGSDEQFF.

The chain employs TRBV18 and TRBJ2-7; 10 bases are shared with TRBD2. The germline gives CDR1 KGHSH, CDR2 LQKENI. This CDR3 is 14 amino acids long. V dropped 3 bases and J dropped 5; count of bases not matched to a gene: 4. CDR3 sequence (DNA): TGTGCCAGCTCACCTCTAGCGGGAGTGGACGAGCAGTACTTC. It specifies CASSPLAGVDEQYF.

V usage is TRBV5-1 and J usage is TRBJ2-6; 7 bases line up with TRBD1. Germline V gene lookup returns CDR1 SGHRS and CDR2 YFSETQ. The CDR3 is 16 amino acids. Trimming at V came to 3 bases and at J to 3 bases, leaving 6 bases not matched to a gene. CDR3 in amino acids: CASSYRTGVGANVLTF. The CDR3 nucleotides are TGCGCCAGCAGCTACAGAACAGGGGTTGGGGCCAACGTCCTGACTTTC. Full variable domain (missing parts from reference TRBV5-1 and TRBJ2-6): KAGVTQTPRYLIKTRGQQVTLSCSPISGHRSVSWYQQTPGQGLQFLFEYFSETQRNKGNFPGRFSGRQFSNSRSEMNVSTLELGDSALYLCASSYRTGVGANVLTFGAGSRLTVL.

The chain links TRBV15 to TRBJ1-2; tentatively, D is TRBD1 (6 bases). The CDR3 is 13 amino acids. Trimming took off 5 bases at V and 2 bases at J, with 9 bases between the two ends. Germline V gives CDR1 LNHNV, CDR2 YYDKDF (reference sequence). The DNA of the CDR3 is TGTGCCACCAGCCCAACAGGGAACTATGGCTACACCTTC. Translating it yields CATSPTGNYGYTF.

The V and J genes are TRBV11-2 and TRBJ1-1; 12 bases agree with TRBD1. The CDR3 is made up of 16 amino acids. Germline trimming cut 4 bases from V and 6 bases from J; bases unmatched to any gene: 9. In germline, CDR1 is SGHAT, CDR2 FQNNGV. CDR3 nucleotides: TGTGCCAGCAGCTCCAATTTGGGGACAGGGGGCTCTGAAGCTTTCTTT. This encodes CASSSNLGTGGSEAFF.

This chain joins TRBV27 and TRBJ2-3; 9 bases fit TRBD2. This CDR3 has 15 residues. Germline V lookup: CDR1 MNHEY, CDR2 SMNVEV (reference sequence). V lost 7 bases, J lost 8 bases, and 13 bases stayed unmatched. The DNA for the CDR3 is TGTGCCAGCATACAACGGCGGGGGGGAGGAGGTACGCAGTATTTT. It codes for CASIQRRGGGGTQYF.

The chain is built from TRBV5-6 and TRBJ2-2; 10 bases map to TRBD1. The CDR3 extends over 17 amino acids. Germline lookup yields CDR1 SGHDT and CDR2 YYEEEE. V dropped 5 bases and J dropped 4; count of bases not matched to a gene: 11. The CDR3: CASSYRQGALITGELFF. CDR3 DNA: TGTGCCAGCAGTTACCGACAGGGGGCCTTAATCACCGGGGAGCTGTTTTTT.

The chain employs TRBV11-1 and TRBJ2-3, with 7 bases aligning to TRBD1. Germline V gene sequence: CDR1 SGHAT, CDR2 FQDESV (reference sequence). The CDR3 loop spans 14 amino acids. With V trimmed by 6 bases and J by 2 bases, 5 bases remained unmatched. In DNA form, the CDR3 reads TGTGCCAGCAGTCCGGGACAGTACACAGATACGCAGTATTTT. Translating it yields CASSPGQYTDTQYF. The whole variable domain, remainder taken from reference TRBV11-1 and TRBJ2-3, is EAEVAQSPRYKITEKSQAVAFWCDPISGHATLYWYRQILGQGPELLVQFQDESVVDDSQLPKDRFSAERLKGVDSTLKIQPAELGDSAMYLCASSPGQYTDTQYFGPGTRLTVL.

J is TRBJ2-7 and V is TRBV5-1; weak D call: TRBD2 (6 bases). V was clipped by 0 bases and J by 0 bases, with 10 bases between them. The CDR3 is 15 residues long. Germline V gene sequence: CDR1 SGHRS, CDR2 YFSETQ. The DNA for the CDR3 is TGCGCCAGCAGCTTGGATCCTAGCGCCTCCTACGAGCAGTACTTC. This sequence encodes CASSLDPSASYEQYF.

The chain joins TRBV7-9 to TRBJ1-5; 9 nucleotides align to TRBD1. V gave up 2 bases and J gave up 2 bases; unmatched junction bases: 4. This CDR3 is built from 16 residues. Germline V lookup: CDR1 SEHNR, CDR2 FQNEAQ (reference sequence). The CDR3 bases are TGTGCCAGCAGCTTATGGGGACAGGGCGGCAATCAGCCCCAGCATTTT. It translates to CASSLWGQGGNQPQHF.

V usage is TRBV7-3 and J usage is TRBJ2-3; TRBD2 aligns across 14 bases. The CDR3 extends over 17 amino acids. J gave up 0 bases and V 5 bases, and 4 bases lay outside the gene matches. Germline CDR1 SGHTA, CDR2 FQGTGA. The CDR3 region has the DNA TGTGCCAGCAGCATCGGACTAGCGGGAGGAAGCACAGATACGCAGTATTTT. Its protein product is CASSIGLAGGSTDTQYF.

Ten or more counts support this clone. The CDR3 protein is CASRRTGRNQPQHF. In DNA form, the CDR3 reads TGTGCCAGCAGACGGACAGGGCGCAATCAGCCCCAGCATTTT. The chain couples TRBV6-5 to TRBJ1-5; 8 bases line up with TRBD1. CDR3 length equals 14 residues. The junction had 3 bases not matched to a gene; V was cut back by 6 bases and J by 2 bases. Germline V gene data show CDR1 as MNHEY and CDR2 as SVGAGI.

This sequence joins TRBV4-2 and TRBJ2-3, with 9 bases lining up with TRBD2. The CDR3 totals 15 residues. Germline-derived CDR1 and CDR2 are LGHNA and YNFKEQ. With V trimmed by 2 bases and J by 4 bases, 4 bases remained unmatched. The CDR3 nucleotides read TGTGCCAGCAGCCAAATAGCGGGAGAAGCAGATACGCAGTATTTT. The encoded protein is CASSQIAGEADTQYF.

Here the CDR3 DNA reads TGTGCCAGCTCACCACGGGCAAGGGGGCCTTCCTACAATGAGCAGTTCTTC. It encodes CASSPRARGPSYNEQFF. The chain employs TRBV18 and TRBJ2-1; TRBD1 matches 7 bases. The CDR3 spans 17 residues. The junction had 7 bases not matched to a gene; V was cut back by 1 base and J by 1 base. CDR1 KGHSH and CDR2 LQKENI come from the germline V gene.

The chain carries TRBV28 and TRBJ1-2; 9 nucleotides line up with TRBD1. The CDR3 runs to 15 residues. CDR1 MDHEN and CDR2 SYDVKM come from the germline V gene. The J segment lost 4 bases and the V segment lost 2 bases, leaving 5 bases of the junction unmatched. CDR3 residues: CASSLGQGIFYGYTF. The DNA for the CDR3 is TGTGCCAGCAGTTTAGGACAGGGGATATTCTATGGCTACACCTTC.

The gene calls are TRBV9 and TRBJ2-7; 10 nucleotides match TRBD2. CDR1 is SGDLS, CDR2 YYNGEE, per germline. This CDR3 contains 14 residues. The V segment lost 3 bases and the J segment 3 bases; nucleotides outside the gene matches: 3. The DNA of the CDR3 is TGTGCCAGCAGCGCCGGACTAGCGGACTACGAGCAGTACTTC. Its protein product is CASSAGLADYEQYF.

This chain connects TRBV29-1 to TRBJ1-2; 9 bases map to TRBD1. The CDR3 is 14 residues long. Germline assignment: CDR1 SQVTM and CDR2 ANQGSEA. Unmatched junction bases numbered 7, after V lost 7 bases and J lost 1 base. The CDR3 spells CSAQDRGINYGYTF. The CDR3, as DNA: TGCAGCGCACAGGACAGGGGAATTAACTATGGCTACACCTTC. Filled out from reference TRBV29-1 and TRBJ1-2, the complete variable domain reads SAVISQKPSRDICQRGTSLTIQCQVDSQVTMMFWYRQQPGQSLTLIATANQGSEATYESGFVIDKFPISRPNLTFSTLTVSNMSPEDSSIYLCSAQDRGINYGYTFGSGTRLTVV.